These T cell receptor beta chains were read from a single sample in a study of T-cell reconstitution after alpha-beta-depleted transplantation in children. One entry per CDR3 protein results from TCRdb running MiXCR on the PCR reads. The sample gives some 220,000 distinct CDR3 sequences, about 11% of which show up once; roughly 30% is in the top ten. The specimen comprised PBMCs, sampled before TCRalphabeta/CD19-depleted stem cell transplant. The origin of the receptors is a child less than two years old with acute myeloid leukemia, due to receive a stem cell transplant. The CDR3 runs from the conserved cysteine through the conserved F or W. The D gene is left open where the match is weak. For some rows the clone size is stated as once, few or many, or as a class when expanded; others skip it.

v_gene: TRBV28
len: 14
d_gene: TRBD2
j_gene: TRBJ2-2
abundance: -
CDR3nt: TGTGCCAGCGGCCCCGGACTAGCGACCGGGGAGCTGTTTTTT
CDR3aa: CASGPGLATGELFF

v_gene: TRBV20-1
len: 14
d_gene: TRBD2
j_gene: TRBJ2-1
abundance: many
CDR3nt: TGCAGTGCTAGTGCTAGCGGGGTAGACAATGAGCAGTTCTTC
CDR3aa: CSASASGVDNEQFF

v_gene: TRBV29-1
len: 14
d_gene: TRBD2
j_gene: TRBJ2-3
abundance: many
CDR3nt: TGCAGCGTTGGACTAGCGGGAGCCACAGATACGCAGTATTTT
CDR3aa: CSVGLAGATDTQYF

v_gene: TRBV20-1
len: 15
d_gene: -
j_gene: TRBJ1-1
abundance: many
CDR3nt: TGCAGTGCTAGAGGGCTTGGCGACGGCTCCACTGAAGCTTTCTTT
CDR3aa: CSARGLGDGSTEAFF

v_gene: TRBV7-2
len: 15
d_gene: -
j_gene: TRBJ1-5
abundance: many
CDR3nt: TGTGCCAGCAGCTTAGGCCGGGACCATTTTCAGCCCCAGCATTTT
CDR3aa: CASSLGRDHFQPQHF

v_gene: TRBV7-2
len: 13
d_gene: TRBD1
j_gene: TRBJ1-2
abundance: many
CDR3nt: TGTGCCAGCAGCCCCGGACAGGGGGAAGGCTACACCTTC
CDR3aa: CASSPGQGEGYTF

v_gene: TRBV6-5
len: 14
d_gene: -
j_gene: TRBJ2-3
abundance: many
CDR3nt: TGTGCCAGCAGTTACGCGGCAGCCACAGATACGCAGTATTTT
CDR3aa: CASSYAAATDTQYF

v_gene: TRBV5-1
len: 16
d_gene: TRBD2
j_gene: TRBJ2-2
abundance: many
CDR3nt: TGCGCCAGCAGCTCGGGCGGACTAGCGAATACCGGGGAGCTGTTTTTT
CDR3aa: CASSSGGLANTGELFF

v_gene: TRBV6-5
len: 15
d_gene: -
j_gene: TRBJ2-3
abundance: many
CDR3nt: TGTGCCAGCAGTTACGATGCGGGCGTGACAGATACGCAGTATTTT
CDR3aa: CASSYDAGVTDTQYF

v_gene: TRBV7-9
len: 12
d_gene: TRBD2
j_gene: TRBJ2-1
abundance: many
CDR3nt: TGTGCCAGCAGCTTAGCCCTAGCGGGGCAGTTCTTC
CDR3aa: CASSLALAGQFF

v_gene: TRBV12-3/TRBV12-4
len: 17
d_gene: -
j_gene: TRBJ2-3
abundance: many
CDR3nt: TGTGCCAGCAGTTTAGCGCCGACTATAACTAGCACAGATACGCAGTATTTT
CDR3aa: CASSLAPTITSTDTQYF

v_gene: TRBV11-2
len: 15
d_gene: -
j_gene: TRBJ2-3
abundance: few
CDR3nt: TGTGCCAGCAGCCCGACCACAGGGAACCCAGATACGCAGTATTTT
CDR3aa: CASSPTTGNPDTQYF

v_gene: TRBV12-3/TRBV12-4
len: 15
d_gene: -
j_gene: TRBJ1-5
abundance: many
CDR3nt: TGTGCCAGCAGTTTAACGGATTTCAACAGTCTGCCCCAGCATTTT
CDR3aa: CASSLTDFNSLPQHF

v_gene: TRBV20-1
len: 11
d_gene: TRBD1
j_gene: TRBJ1-2
abundance: many
CDR3nt: TGCAGTGCTTACAGGGGTGGAGGCTACACCTTC
CDR3aa: CSAYRGGGYTF

v_gene: TRBV21-1
len: 15
d_gene: -
j_gene: TRBJ2-1
abundance: many
CDR3nt: TGTGCCAGCAGCAAAGGAGGAGCTAGCGGGGACGAGCAGTTCTTC
CDR3aa: CASSKGGASGDEQFF

v_gene: TRBV5-1
len: 15
d_gene: -
j_gene: TRBJ1-2
abundance: -
CDR3nt: TGCGCCAGCAGCTTGGATCATGGGGGAGGCTATGGCTACACCTTC
CDR3aa: CASSLDHGGGYGYTF

v_gene: TRBV28
len: 15
d_gene: TRBD1
j_gene: TRBJ2-7
abundance: many
CDR3nt: TGTGCCAGCAGCCTCGGACAGGGCTGGACTATCGAGCAGTACTTC
CDR3aa: CASSLGQGWTIEQYF

v_gene: TRBV7-9
len: 14
d_gene: TRBD1
j_gene: TRBJ2-5
abundance: -
CDR3nt: TGTGCCAGCAGCGCTCGACAGGGGGTCGAGACCCAGTACTTC
CDR3aa: CASSARQGVETQYF

v_gene: TRBV20-1
len: 14
d_gene: TRBD1
j_gene: TRBJ2-3
abundance: many
CDR3nt: TGCAGTGCCCAGGGACAGGGGACGACAGATACGCAGTATTTT
CDR3aa: CSAQGQGTTDTQYF

v_gene: TRBV28
len: 15
d_gene: -
j_gene: TRBJ2-2
abundance: many
CDR3nt: TGTGCCAGCAGTTTTCCCCCTATCTACACCGGGGAGCTGTTTTTT
CDR3aa: CASSFPPIYTGELFF

v_gene: TRBV5-1
len: 18
d_gene: -
j_gene: TRBJ1-6
abundance: many
CDR3nt: TGCGCCAGCAGCTTGCTCCCCCCCACCGCAACAGGGTATTCACCCCTCCACTTT
CDR3aa: CASSLLPPTATGYSPLHF

v_gene: TRBV11-3
len: 12
d_gene: -
j_gene: TRBJ2-3
abundance: many
CDR3nt: TGTGCCAGCAGTTATCCGTGGGATACGCAGTATTTT
CDR3aa: CASSYPWDTQYF

v_gene: TRBV11-2
len: 18
d_gene: -
j_gene: TRBJ2-7
abundance: many
CDR3nt: TGTGCCAGCAGCCCGAGGGGGAGTGGGATGGCGGGAGCCTACGAGCAGTACTTC
CDR3aa: CASSPRGSGMAGAYEQYF

v_gene: TRBV10-3
len: 14
d_gene: TRBD1
j_gene: TRBJ1-2
abundance: many
CDR3nt: TGTGCCATCAGCCCCGGACAGGGGTACTATGGCTACACCTTC
CDR3aa: CAISPGQGYYGYTF

v_gene: TRBV29-1
len: 15
d_gene: -
j_gene: TRBJ2-4
abundance: few
CDR3nt: TGCAGCGTTGGGTCCCGAGGGGGAGCCAAAAACATTCAGTACTTC
CDR3aa: CSVGSRGGAKNIQYF

v_gene: TRBV7-8
len: 12
d_gene: -
j_gene: TRBJ1-4
abundance: -
CDR3nt: TGTGCCAGCAGCTTAGGCCGGGAAAAACTGTTTTTT
CDR3aa: CASSLGREKLFF

v_gene: TRBV6-5
len: 13
d_gene: TRBD1
j_gene: TRBJ1-2
abundance: many
CDR3nt: TGTGCCAGCAGTTACGACCAACAGGGGGGCTACACCTTC
CDR3aa: CASSYDQQGGYTF

v_gene: TRBV10-3
len: 11
d_gene: -
j_gene: TRBJ1-2
abundance: many
CDR3nt: TGTGCCACCCGACAGACCCATGGCTACACCTTC
CDR3aa: CATRQTHGYTF

v_gene: TRBV27
len: 13
d_gene: -
j_gene: TRBJ1-1
abundance: many
CDR3nt: TGTGCCAGCAGTTTATCCGTGAACACTGAAGCTTTCTTT
CDR3aa: CASSLSVNTEAFF

v_gene: TRBV5-1
len: 16
d_gene: TRBD2
j_gene: TRBJ2-1
abundance: many
CDR3nt: TGCGCCAGCAGCTTGGATGCTAGCGGGTTTTACAATGAGCAGTTCTTC
CDR3aa: CASSLDASGFYNEQFF

v_gene: TRBV28
len: 15
d_gene: -
j_gene: TRBJ2-6
abundance: many
CDR3nt: TGTGCCAGCAGTCGTGGCGGGGCTGGGGCCAACGTCCTGACTTTC
CDR3aa: CASSRGGAGANVLTF

v_gene: TRBV20-1
len: 20
d_gene: TRBD2
j_gene: TRBJ2-1
abundance: few
CDR3nt: TGCAGTGCTAGAGATCAATATCGGTCTAGCGGGAGCCGCTCCTACAATGAGCAGTTCTTC
CDR3aa: CSARDQYRSSGSRSYNEQFF

v_gene: TRBV9
len: 13
d_gene: -
j_gene: TRBJ2-3
abundance: many
CDR3nt: TGTGCCAGCAGCGGGATAGAGACTTATACGCAGTATTTT
CDR3aa: CASSGIETYTQYF

v_gene: TRBV5-1
len: 13
d_gene: -
j_gene: TRBJ2-1
abundance: few
CDR3nt: TGCGCCAGCAGCTTGGCGCATGGTGTTGAGCAGTTCTTC
CDR3aa: CASSLAHGVEQFF

v_gene: TRBV5-1
len: 16
d_gene: -
j_gene: TRBJ2-5
abundance: many
CDR3nt: TGCGCCAGCAGCAGAGGGACCGAATTAGGACAAGAGACCCAGTACTTC
CDR3aa: CASSRGTELGQETQYF

v_gene: TRBV21-1
len: 18
d_gene: -
j_gene: TRBJ2-1
abundance: -
CDR3nt: TGTGCCAGCAGCAAAGTCTTCGAGGGAAGCGAGCACGACAATGAGCAGTTCTTC
CDR3aa: CASSKVFEGSEHDNEQFF

v_gene: TRBV12-3/TRBV12-4
len: 15
d_gene: TRBD1
j_gene: TRBJ1-6
abundance: many
CDR3nt: TGTGTCAGCAGTCGATGGACAGGGCGGAATTCACCCCTCCACTTT
CDR3aa: CVSSRWTGRNSPLHF

v_gene: TRBV28
len: 15
d_gene: -
j_gene: TRBJ2-7
abundance: many
CDR3nt: TGTGCCAGCCGAAGCCTAGGGGGACCCCTACGAGAGCAGTACTTC
CDR3aa: CASRSLGGPLREQYF

v_gene: TRBV5-1
len: 15
d_gene: TRBD2
j_gene: TRBJ2-5
abundance: many
CDR3nt: TGCGCCAGCAGCTTGGTTTCGGGGGGCCAAGAGACCCAGTACTTC
CDR3aa: CASSLVSGGQETQYF

v_gene: TRBV7-9
len: 14
d_gene: -
j_gene: TRBJ1-1
abundance: many
CDR3nt: TGTGCCAGCAGCTTGAAAGGTCCGAACACTGAAGCTTTCTTT
CDR3aa: CASSLKGPNTEAFF

v_gene: TRBV6-5
len: 17
d_gene: TRBD1
j_gene: TRBJ1-6
abundance: many
CDR3nt: TGTGCCAGCAGTTACAGGACAGGGGGCGTTGATAATTCACCCCTCCACTTT
CDR3aa: CASSYRTGGVDNSPLHF

v_gene: TRBV4-2
len: 15
d_gene: -
j_gene: TRBJ1-2
abundance: few
CDR3nt: TGTGCCAGCAGAGAGGCAGGGGCCACTAACTATGGCTACACCTTC
CDR3aa: CASREAGATNYGYTF

v_gene: TRBV13
len: 14
d_gene: -
j_gene: TRBJ2-7
abundance: many
CDR3nt: TGTGCCAGCAGCTTCGACGGGCACCGCTACGAGCAGTACTTC
CDR3aa: CASSFDGHRYEQYF

v_gene: TRBV28
len: 14
d_gene: -
j_gene: TRBJ1-1
abundance: many
CDR3nt: TGTGCCAGCAGCGAACTGAGGACAGACACTGAAGCTTTCTTT
CDR3aa: CASSELRTDTEAFF

v_gene: TRBV4-2
len: 13
d_gene: -
j_gene: TRBJ2-5
abundance: many
CDR3nt: TGTGCCAGCAGCCTAACAGGGATGAAGACCCAGTACTTC
CDR3aa: CASSLTGMKTQYF

v_gene: TRBV12-3/TRBV12-4
len: 15
d_gene: -
j_gene: TRBJ2-3
abundance: many
CDR3nt: TGTGCCAGCAGTTTATGGAGACCCAGCACAGATACGCAGTATTTT
CDR3aa: CASSLWRPSTDTQYF

v_gene: TRBV4-1
len: 14
d_gene: -
j_gene: TRBJ1-5
abundance: many
CDR3nt: TGCGCCAGCAGCCAACCAGGACTCAATCAGCCCCAGCATTTT
CDR3aa: CASSQPGLNQPQHF

v_gene: TRBV20-1
len: 20
d_gene: TRBD2
j_gene: TRBJ2-1
abundance: many
CDR3nt: TGCAGTGCTAGAGATGGTGAACTAGCGGGAGGGCCAATAGCCTACAATGAGCAGTTCTTC
CDR3aa: CSARDGELAGGPIAYNEQFF

v_gene: TRBV5-6
len: 14
d_gene: TRBD2
j_gene: TRBJ2-7
abundance: many
CDR3nt: TGTGCCAGCAGGGCCGGGACTAGCGTCTACGAGCAGTACTTC
CDR3aa: CASRAGTSVYEQYF

v_gene: TRBV19
len: 14
d_gene: -
j_gene: TRBJ1-4
abundance: many
CDR3nt: TGTGCCAGTAGTATTTCAGGGTCCAATGAACAACTGTTTTTT
CDR3aa: CASSISGSNEQLFF

v_gene: TRBV4-2
len: 13
d_gene: TRBD1
j_gene: TRBJ2-7
abundance: many
CDR3nt: TGTGCCAGCAGCCAAGGCAGGGGGCGCGAGCAGTACTTC
CDR3aa: CASSQGRGREQYF

v_gene: TRBV20-1
len: 15
d_gene: -
j_gene: TRBJ2-7
abundance: many
CDR3nt: TGCAGTGCTAGTAGGGGGATAAGAGACTCCTACGAGCAGTACTTC
CDR3aa: CSASRGIRDSYEQYF

v_gene: TRBV5-1
len: 14
d_gene: -
j_gene: TRBJ2-3
abundance: many
CDR3nt: TGCGCCAGCCGCGCGGGGCGACGCACAGATACGCAGTATTTT
CDR3aa: CASRAGRRTDTQYF

v_gene: TRBV5-1
len: 17
d_gene: TRBD2
j_gene: TRBJ2-3
abundance: many
CDR3nt: TGCGCCAGCAGCTGGGGGACTAGCGGGAGTGGCACAGATACGCAGTATTTT
CDR3aa: CASSWGTSGSGTDTQYF